This TCR beta chain was retrieved from a study of regulatory T cells in long-lasting Graves disease. About the research overall: Graves' patients (newly diagnosed) had been on antithyroid drugs under 3 months.

As to time point: newly diagnosed GD, antithyroid drugs for less than 3 months. Preparation of the TCR library used RNA extracted from PBMCs. Each patient gave 7 to 9 milliliters of EDTA-anticoagulated peripheral blood. CDR3 length: 14 residues. Germline CDR1 is SGHRS and CDR2 is YFSETQ. V dropped 0 bases and J dropped 2; count of bases not matched to a gene: 2. TCR beta libraries were built with iRepertoire HTBI primers and Arm-PCR of CDR3 regions. TCRdb itself ran the multiplex PCR reads through MiXCR, one entry per CDR3 protein. The table shows around 450,000 distinct CDR3 sequences, with about 17% occurring only once. This sample was also put to use in a study of T cells in Graves' hyperthyroidism and ophthalmopathy. This second study says: Most clonotypes that expanded in the thyroid above 0.001 also showed up in blood. Ophthalmopathy got predicted by the model a median roughly six months before its onset.

The rearrangement joins TRBV5-1 to TRBJ2-7, with 7 bases that match TRBD2. The sequence derives from a man in his forties with Graves disease. The sequencing here drew on peripheral blood mononuclear cells (PBMCs), taken at new diagnosis, from a patient treated with antithyroid drugs. The CDR3: CASSLVGGAYEQYF. The CDR3 DNA reads as TGCGCCAGCAGCTTGGTTGGGGGGGCCTACGAGCAGTACTTC.